This TCR beta chain comes out of a study of OX40 agonist ivuxolimab in advanced cancers. Across the whole study: As their treatment, patients were administered ivuxolimab, an agonistic anti-OX40 (CD134) antibody. Overall study findings and caveats: At 0.1 to 3.0 mg/kg, CD4+ and CD8+ blood T cells expanded clonally by week 6. Some of the lowest clonal expansion was seen in partial responders at 0.1-3.0 mg/kg. More expanded clones were found, on average, in CD8+ than in CD4+ T cells.

TCRdb's copy holds only in-frame clones and misses some; the assay was immunoSEQ multiplex PCR. The sample yields 65,000 to 90,000 clones, approximately 83% seen once. The V gene's germline CDR1 is SGHTA and CDR2 FQGNSA. CDR3 length: 14 amino acids. V dropped 8 bases and J dropped 7; count of bases not matched to a gene: 6. Remarks on this clone: Its specificity is not known.

V is TRBV7-2 and J is TRBJ2-3; 13 bases fit TRBD2. Sequences were derived from CD4+ or CD8+ T cells sorted from blood, sampled in a trial of the OX40 agonist ivuxolimab. The origin of this receptor is an adult with an advanced solid tumor such as melanoma, head and neck, liver or kidney cancer. CDR3 amino acids: CASRGLAGSNTQYF. DNA for the CDR3: TGTGCCAGCCGGGGACTAGCGGGGTCCAATACGCAGTATTTT.